One and the same sample provided the 18 T cell receptor beta chains below, sequenced in a study of blood T cell repertoires in COVID-19. Only in-frame clones appear in the TCRdb table, and some are missing; sequencing was by immunoSEQ multiplex PCR. The sample contains about 190,000 clones, 84% of which appear only once. Sequenced sample: peripheral blood. These receptors were taken from a woman in her sixties or seventies with active or convalescent COVID-19.

The chain joins TRBV14 to TRBJ2-2; 7 bases agree with TRBD2. The CDR3 spans 16 residues. With V trimmed by 4 bases and J by 1 base, 6 bases remained unmatched. Per the germline V gene, CDR1 is SGHDN and CDR2 is FVKESK. The CDR3 spells CASSRLIAGNTGELFF. The DNA for the CDR3 is TGTGCCAGCAGCCGACTTATAGCGGGGAACACCGGGGAGCTGTTTTTT.

The V and J genes are TRBV28 and TRBJ2-5; 14 bases are a match to TRBD2. Germline V CDR1 and CDR2: MDHEN, SYDVKM. The CDR3 length is 22 residues. J gave up 0 bases and V 10 bases, and 25 bases lay outside the gene matches. CDR3 in amino acids: CATSRLRLAGGPSRLYQETQYF. The CDR3 bases are TGTGCCACCTCCCGCCTTCGACTAGCGGGAGGGCCGTCCCGACTGTACCAAGAGACCCAGTACTTC.

This clone was observed once. The gene calls are TRBV28 and TRBJ1-1; D remains ambiguous. Germline CDR1 reads MDHEN; CDR2 reads SYDVKM. The CDR3 is 11 residues long. V lost 3 bases and J 6 bases, leaving 5 bases between the germline ends. DNA of the CDR3: TGTGCCAGCAGTTTTCGGGCTGAAGCTTTCTTT. Encoded protein: CASSFRAEAFF.

The chain combines TRBV3-1 (or the pseudogene TRBV3-2) with TRBJ2-2, with D possibly TRBD2 on 6 matching bases. Per germline, CDR1 LGHDT and CDR2 YNNKEL (reference sequence). The CDR3 contains 15 residues. V was pared by 1 base and J by 8 bases, with 14 bases between. CDR3 amino acids: CASSQGDWSGGELFF. CDR3 coding DNA: TGTGCCAGCAGCCAAGGGGACTGGAGTGGGGGGGAGCTGTTTTTT.

V gene TRBV19 combines with J gene TRBJ1-1, with D perhaps matching TRBD1 (6 bases). The V end lost 5 bases, the J end lost 7 bases, and 20 bases lay between the germline ends. This CDR3 is 15 amino acids long. Germline CDR1 reads LNHDA; CDR2 reads SQIVND (reference sequence). CDR3 sequence: CASSEKQGVLSEAFF. The CDR3 bases are TGTGCCAGTAGTGAGAAACAGGGAGTCTTAAGTGAAGCTTTCTTT.

V usage is TRBV19 and J usage is TRBJ1-5; the D gene is possibly TRBD1 (6 bases). CDR1 and CDR2 (germline): LNHDA, SQIVND (reference sequence). This CDR3 contains 13 residues. Trimming cost V 8 bases and J 5 bases, with 13 bases left between them. The chain's CDR3 is CASGGRDYQPQHF. CDR3 DNA: TGTGCCAGTGGGGGCAGGGATTATCAGCCCCAGCATTTT.

The rearrangement links TRBV19 to TRBJ1-2, with unresolved D. This CDR3 spans 13 amino acids. Germline lookup yields CDR1 LNHDA and CDR2 SQIVND (reference sequence). V lost 11 bases to trimming and J lost 4 bases, with 17 bases between them. CDR3 DNA: TGTGCCTCGATGAGGAGTGTTGGCTATGGCTACACCTTC. Its protein is CASMRSVGYGYTF.

This clone came up once. The chain combines TRBV6-5 with TRBJ2-2; 8 positions match TRBD1. V trimming: 0 bases; J trimming: 6 bases; junction bases outside the gene matches: 3. The CDR3 spans 15 residues. CDR1 is MNHEY, CDR2 SVGAGI, per germline. The CDR3 DNA reads as TGTGCCAGCAGTTACTCGCGCAGGGGGCCCGGGGAGCTGTTTTTT. Protein sequence: CASSYSRRGPGELFF.

The chain uses TRBV7-9 and TRBJ2-2; 14 bases fit TRBD2. V trimming: 5 bases; J trimming: 0 bases; junction bases outside the gene matches: 8. CDR3 length: 19 residues. Germline loops: CDR1 SEHNR, CDR2 FQNEAQ (reference sequence). CDR3 loop: CASSIGLAGGNANTGELFF. CDR3 in DNA: TGTGCCAGCAGCATAGGACTAGCGGGAGGAAACGCGAACACCGGGGAGCTGTTTTTT.

The chain links TRBV28 to TRBJ2-5; no firm D call. CDR1 is MDHEN, CDR2 SYDVKM, per germline. Trimming pared 6 bases from V and 2 bases from J, leaving 19 bases between. This CDR3 is 16 amino acids long. The CDR3 loop is CASSPRGQTLQETQYF. DNA of the CDR3: TGTGCCAGCAGCCCCCGCGGCCAAACTCTACAAGAGACCCAGTACTTC.

V and J are TRBV6-7 and TRBJ2-1; 15 positions match TRBD2. TRBV6-7 is annotated as an ORF whose role is uncertain. CDR3 size: 22 residues. With V trimmed by 2 bases and J by 8 bases, 22 bases remained unmatched. The CDR3 coding sequence is TGTGCCAGCAGTTACCATGGGATCCGGGGACTAGCGGGAGGAGCTACCCTCGATGAGCAGTTCTTC. Protein sequence: CASSYHGIRGLAGGATLDEQFF.

This chain uses TRBV28 with TRBJ2-5, with D maybe TRBD2 (5 bases). V gave up 7 bases and J gave up 0 bases, with 9 bases separating them. The length of the CDR3 is 13 residues. Germline V gene data show CDR1 as MDHEN and CDR2 as SYDVKM. The CDR3 DNA reads as TGTGCCAGCATCACTAGGAACCAAGAGACCCAGTACTTC. Amino acids: CASITRNQETQYF.

The chain has TRBV9 and TRBJ2-7, with TRBD1 matching over 10 bases. CDR1 is SGDLS, CDR2 YYNGEE, per germline. This CDR3 is built from 14 residues. Trimming cost V 4 bases and J 3 bases; bases outside gene matches: 4. The CDR3 protein is CASSRQGALYEQYF. The DNA for the CDR3 is TGTGCCAGCAGCCGACAGGGGGCACTCTACGAGCAGTACTTC.

The chain joins TRBV19 to TRBJ2-3; D perhaps matches TRBD2 (6 bases). This CDR3 is 15 amino acids long. The germline V gene has CDR1 LNHDA and CDR2 SQIVND (reference sequence). Trimming pared 8 bases from V and 0 bases from J, leaving 15 bases between. The CDR3 DNA follows: TGTGCCAGTCGTCAGCGGGCAACTAGCACAGATACGCAGTATTTT. Its protein product is CASRQRATSTDTQYF.

The genes are TRBV19 and TRBJ2-3, with D perhaps TRBD1 (5 bases). CDR1 and CDR2 from the germline V gene are LNHDA and SQIVND (reference sequence). Trimming shortened V by 5 bases and J by 0 bases, and 9 bases separated the two germline ends. This CDR3 has 14 amino acids. CDR3 in amino acids: CASSPPGSTDTQYF. In nucleotides, the CDR3 is TGTGCCAGTAGTCCCCCAGGGAGCACAGATACGCAGTATTTT.

As regards this clone: Other DNA sequences from this sample encode an identical CDR3 as well. The chain has TRBV5-4 and TRBJ1-3; TRBD1 might be the D (6 bases). CDR1 and CDR2 from the germline V gene are SGHNT and YYREEE (reference sequence). The CDR3 length is 15 residues. V lost 2 bases to trimming and J lost 0 bases, with 9 bases between them. The CDR3, as DNA: TGTGCCAGCAGCTTAGACAGGAGCTCTGGAAACACCATATATTTT. Amino acid sequence: CASSLDRSSGNTIYF.

This clone showed up just once. The chain recombines TRBV5-1 with TRBJ2-5, with 8 bases fitting TRBD2. This CDR3 has 17 amino acids. Trimming at V came to 1 base and at J to 0 bases, leaving 8 bases not matched to a gene. Germline CDR1 SGHRS, CDR2 YFSETQ. The CDR3 DNA reads as TGCGCCAGCAGCTTGAGCACTAGCGGAGAGTACCAAGAGACCCAGTACTTC. Its protein is CASSLSTSGEYQETQYF.

The rearrangement uses TRBV5-6 and TRBJ2-7; possibly TRBD2 for D (6 bases). The CDR3 totals 14 residues. CDR1 is SGHDT, CDR2 YYEEEE, per germline. Trimming pared 0 bases from V and 5 bases from J, leaving 12 bases between. Here the CDR3 reads CASSLDPGVDEQYF. The CDR3 DNA reads as TGTGCCAGCAGCTTGGACCCGGGGGTGGACGAGCAGTACTTC.